These T cell receptor beta chains were read from a single sample in a study of T cell responses to AZD1222 COVID-19 vaccine. Libraries were prepared by immunoSEQ multiplex PCR; TCRdb keeps only in-frame clonotypes and omits some of them. The table includes about 140,000 clones, 88% detected once. The sequencing here drew on peripheral blood, taken on day 0 of AZD1222 vaccination. All receptors derive from an adult in good health. Both conserved end residues are part of each CDR3. The order of the fields is CDR3 length, V gene, D gene, clone size, J gene, CDR3 protein, CDR3 DNA. A D gene is named only where the DNA matches it firmly. The size field is filled for only some rows; it gives once, few, many or a size class.

cdr3_length: 14; v_call: TRBV6-5; d_call: TRBD2; clone_size: .; j_call: TRBJ2-1; cdr3_aa: CASSYGLADNEQFF; cdr3_nt: TGTGCCAGCAGTTACGGACTAGCGGACAATGAGCAGTTCTTC
cdr3_length: 14; v_call: TRBV6-2/TRBV6-3; d_call: .; clone_size: .; j_call: TRBJ1-1; cdr3_aa: CASSYWGRITEAFF; cdr3_nt: TGTGCCAGCAGTTACTGGGGGCGTATCACTGAAGCTTTCTTT
cdr3_length: 17; v_call: TRBV7-7; d_call: .; clone_size: .; j_call: TRBJ2-3; cdr3_aa: CASSLGLAGGGTDTQYF; cdr3_nt: TGTGCCAGCAGCTTAGGGCTTGCTGGCGGGGGCACAGATACGCAGTATTTT
cdr3_length: 15; v_call: TRBV4-1; d_call: TRBD2; clone_size: few; j_call: TRBJ2-7; cdr3_aa: CASSPTGTRVYEQYF; cdr3_nt: TGCGCCAGCAGCCCGACCGGGACTAGAGTCTACGAGCAGTACTTC
cdr3_length: 16; v_call: TRBV19; d_call: .; clone_size: .; j_call: TRBJ2-7; cdr3_aa: CASSIEQGTSTYEQYF; cdr3_nt: TGTGCCAGTAGTATTGAGCAGGGAACCTCCACTTACGAGCAGTACTTC
cdr3_length: 15; v_call: TRBV3-1/TRBV3-2; d_call: .; clone_size: .; j_call: TRBJ2-3; cdr3_aa: CASSQVVLSTDTQYF; cdr3_nt: TGTGCCAGCAGCCAAGTTGTCCTTAGCACAGATACGCAGTATTTT
cdr3_length: 14; v_call: TRBV6-5; d_call: TRBD1; clone_size: few; j_call: TRBJ2-7; cdr3_aa: CASSRDRASYEQYF; cdr3_nt: TGTGCCAGCAGTCGCGACAGGGCCTCCTACGAGCAGTACTTC
cdr3_length: 14; v_call: TRBV2; d_call: .; clone_size: once; j_call: TRBJ2-2; cdr3_aa: CASSGVENTGELFF; cdr3_nt: TGTGCCAGCAGTGGCGTGGAGAACACCGGGGAGCTGTTTTTT
cdr3_length: 19; v_call: TRBV23-1; d_call: TRBD2; clone_size: .; j_call: TRBJ2-2; cdr3_aa: CASSQPKASGRPHTGELFF; cdr3_nt: TGCGCCAGCAGTCAACCCAAAGCTAGCGGGAGGCCTCACACCGGGGAGCTGTTTTTT
cdr3_length: 14; v_call: TRBV6-2/TRBV6-3; d_call: TRBD2; clone_size: .; j_call: TRBJ2-3; cdr3_aa: CASSRGVAGVTQYF; cdr3_nt: TGTGCCAGCAGTCGAGGTGTAGCGGGAGTCACCCAGTATTTT
cdr3_length: 13; v_call: TRBV6-1; d_call: TRBD2; clone_size: few; j_call: TRBJ2-1; cdr3_aa: CASSEREGDEQFF; cdr3_nt: TGTGCCAGCAGTGAGCGGGAGGGCGATGAGCAGTTCTTC
cdr3_length: 12; v_call: TRBV30; d_call: .; clone_size: .; j_call: TRBJ2-1; cdr3_aa: CAWSFVGNEQFF; cdr3_nt: TGTGCCTGGAGTTTTGTGGGCAATGAGCAGTTCTTC
cdr3_length: 13; v_call: TRBV2; d_call: .; clone_size: .; j_call: TRBJ1-5; cdr3_aa: CASRVTGNQPQHF; cdr3_nt: TGTGCCAGCAGGGTGACAGGCAATCAGCCCCAGCATTTT
cdr3_length: 12; v_call: TRBV3-1/TRBV3-2; d_call: .; clone_size: .; j_call: TRBJ2-3; cdr3_aa: CASSQGPGTQYF; cdr3_nt: TGTGCCAGCAGCCAAGGGCCAGGCACGCAGTATTTT
cdr3_length: 15; v_call: TRBV7-9; d_call: .; clone_size: .; j_call: TRBJ1-1; cdr3_aa: CASSFQQSMNTEAFF; cdr3_nt: TGTGCCAGCAGCTTTCAGCAGAGCATGAACACTGAAGCTTTCTTT
cdr3_length: 14; v_call: TRBV5-1; d_call: TRBD1; clone_size: .; j_call: TRBJ1-1; cdr3_aa: CASSFGTGTTEAFF; cdr3_nt: TGCGCCAGCAGCTTTGGGACAGGGACCACTGAAGCTTTCTTT